This entry features one T cell receptor beta chain sequence. Its antigen remains unknown. Assay used: immunoSEQ multiplex PCR; TCRdb lists only in-frame clones, some missing. This sample has about 140,000 clones, with roughly nine tenths found just once. The sample comes from a study of T cell responses to AZD1222 COVID-19 vaccine. General study points: Baseline antibody screening turned up just a handful of seropositive AZD1222 recipients. Spike-specific TCR depth and breadth grew after two AZD1222 doses. At 160-218 and 743-854, vaccine-associated CD4 TCRs were dominant, and they spanned spike. White British ancestry dominated among donors, who included more females, and clonal diversity was possibly underestimated.

The sequence came from an adult who received the MenACWY meningococcal vaccine as a control. The sample was peripheral blood, taken 28 days after the second dose of the MenACWY control vaccine.

In DNA form, the CDR3 reads TGTGCCAGCTCGGGAGCGGACACAGATACGCAGTATTTT. Encoded protein: CASSGADTDTQYF. The V and J genes are TRBV18 and TRBJ2-3, with D possibly TRBD2 on 5 matching bases. This CDR3 comprises 13 residues. Germline V lookup: CDR1 KGHSH, CDR2 LQKENI. V was pared by 6 bases and J by 2 bases, with 9 bases between.